The present T cell receptor (beta chain) was sequenced within a study of early stage breast cancer tumors. Profiled with immunoSEQ multiplex PCR; TCRdb holds only in-frame clones, not every one. The sample has some 28,000 clones; around 53% are singletons. The CDR3 has 15 amino acids. Trimming removed 5 bases from V and 2 bases from J, with 14 bases in between. Germline lookup yields CDR1 MDHEN and CDR2 SYDVKM. This TCR was sampled from a person aged 45 to 59 with breast cancer. The chain couples TRBV28 to TRBJ2-3, with D possibly matching TRBD1 (5 bases). The sample consisted of breast tumor tissue. This chain's CDR3 is CASSLPTELTDTQYF. Here the CDR3 DNA reads TGTGCCAGCAGTCTCCCGACAGAGCTCACAGATACGCAGTATTTT.